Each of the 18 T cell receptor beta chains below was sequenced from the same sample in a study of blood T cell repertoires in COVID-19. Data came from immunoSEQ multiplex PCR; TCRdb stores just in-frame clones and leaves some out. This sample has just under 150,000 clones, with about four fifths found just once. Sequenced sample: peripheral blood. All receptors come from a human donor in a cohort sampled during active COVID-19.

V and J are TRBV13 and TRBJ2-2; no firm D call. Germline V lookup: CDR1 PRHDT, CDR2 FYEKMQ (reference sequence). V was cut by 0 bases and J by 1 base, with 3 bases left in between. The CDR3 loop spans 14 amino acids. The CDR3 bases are TGTGCCAGCAGCTTAGGGAGGAACACCGGGGAGCTGTTTTTT. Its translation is CASSLGRNTGELFF.

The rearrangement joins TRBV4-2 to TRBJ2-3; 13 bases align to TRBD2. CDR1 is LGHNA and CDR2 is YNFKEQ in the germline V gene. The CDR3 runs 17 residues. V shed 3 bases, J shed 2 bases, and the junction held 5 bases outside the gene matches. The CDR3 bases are TGTGCCAGCAGCCAGGCCGGGACTAGCGGGGCCACAGATACGCAGTATTTT. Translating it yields CASSQAGTSGATDTQYF.

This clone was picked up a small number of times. In DNA form, the CDR3 reads TGTGCCACCACTTCGGGAGACGCATTCACTGAAGCTTTCTTT. Its protein is CATTSGDAFTEAFF. This sequence joins TRBV19 and TRBJ1-1; D gene uncertain. CDR1 LNHDA and CDR2 SQIVND come from the germline V gene (reference sequence). Trimming left V 10 bases short and J 4 bases short, with 19 bases between. CDR3 size: 14 residues.

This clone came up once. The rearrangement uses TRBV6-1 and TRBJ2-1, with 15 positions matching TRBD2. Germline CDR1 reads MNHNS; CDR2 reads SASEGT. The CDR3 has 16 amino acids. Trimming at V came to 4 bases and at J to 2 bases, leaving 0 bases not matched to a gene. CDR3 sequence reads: CASSGTSGGAYNEQFF. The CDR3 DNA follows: TGTGCCAGCAGTGGGACTAGCGGGGGGGCCTACAATGAGCAGTTCTTC.

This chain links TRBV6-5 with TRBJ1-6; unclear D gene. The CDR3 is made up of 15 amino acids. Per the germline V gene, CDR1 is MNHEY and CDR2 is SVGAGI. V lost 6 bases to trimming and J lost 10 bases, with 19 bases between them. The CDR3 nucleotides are TGTGCCAGCAGATCAAACGGGGTTGCGGGGTCACCCCTCCACTTT. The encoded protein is CASRSNGVAGSPLHF.

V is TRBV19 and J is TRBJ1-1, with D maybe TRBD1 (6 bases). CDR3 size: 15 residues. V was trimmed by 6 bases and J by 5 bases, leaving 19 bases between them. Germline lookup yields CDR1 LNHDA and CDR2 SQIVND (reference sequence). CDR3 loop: CASSTLIGQGTEAFF. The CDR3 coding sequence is TGTGCCAGTAGCACCCTAATAGGTCAGGGGACTGAAGCTTTCTTT.

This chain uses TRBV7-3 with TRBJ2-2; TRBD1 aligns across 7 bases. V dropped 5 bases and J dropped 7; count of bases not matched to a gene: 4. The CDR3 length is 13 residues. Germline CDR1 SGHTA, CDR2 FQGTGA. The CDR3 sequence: CASSTRQGGELFF. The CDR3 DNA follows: TGTGCCAGCAGCACCAGACAGGGCGGGGAGCTGTTTTTT.

This chain's CDR3 is CASKSPGQGRNEQYF. CDR3 in DNA: TGTGCCAGCAAATCCCCGGGACAGGGAAGGAACGAGCAGTACTTC. The chain is built from TRBV6-5 and TRBJ2-7, with 9 bases that match TRBD1. Losses at the gene ends were 7 bases for V and 5 bases for J; bases not matched to a gene: 12. Germline-derived CDR1 and CDR2 are MNHEY and SVGAGI. CDR3 length: 15 residues.

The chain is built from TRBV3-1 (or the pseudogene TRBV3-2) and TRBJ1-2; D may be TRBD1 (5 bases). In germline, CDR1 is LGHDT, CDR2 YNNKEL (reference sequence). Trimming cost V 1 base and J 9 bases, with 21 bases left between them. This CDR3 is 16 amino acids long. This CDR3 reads CASSQVVQAYRSRYTF. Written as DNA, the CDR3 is TGTGCCAGCAGCCAAGTAGTACAGGCCTACCGCTCGCGCTACACCTTC.

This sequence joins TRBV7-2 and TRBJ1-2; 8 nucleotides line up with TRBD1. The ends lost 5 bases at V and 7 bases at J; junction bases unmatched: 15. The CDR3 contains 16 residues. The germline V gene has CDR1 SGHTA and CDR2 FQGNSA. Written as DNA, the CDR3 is TGTGCCAGCAGCCTTCTCGTGAGCAGGGGGCGCGGTGGCTACACCTTC. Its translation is CASSLLVSRGRGGYTF.

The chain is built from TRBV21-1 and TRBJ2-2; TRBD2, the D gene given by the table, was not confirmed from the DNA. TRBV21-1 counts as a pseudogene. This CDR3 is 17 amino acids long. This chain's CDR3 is CASSKGGVFGNTGELFF. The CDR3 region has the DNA TGTGCCAGCAGCAAAGGCGGGGTGTTTGGGAACACCGGGGAGCTGTTTTTT.

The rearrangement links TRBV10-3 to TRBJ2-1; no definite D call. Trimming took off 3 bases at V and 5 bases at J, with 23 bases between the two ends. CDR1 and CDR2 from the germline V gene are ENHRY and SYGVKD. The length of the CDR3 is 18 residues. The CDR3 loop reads CAISDPNPLVGINNEQFF. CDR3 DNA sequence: TGTGCCATCAGTGATCCCAACCCCTTAGTGGGCATCAACAATGAGCAGTTCTTC.

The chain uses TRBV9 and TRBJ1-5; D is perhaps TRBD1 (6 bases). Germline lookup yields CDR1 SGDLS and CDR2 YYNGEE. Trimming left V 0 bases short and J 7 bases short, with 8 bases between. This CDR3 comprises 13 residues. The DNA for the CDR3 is TGTGCCAGCAGCGTAGAGGGGGTGCAGCCCCAGCATTTT. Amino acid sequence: CASSVEGVQPQHF.

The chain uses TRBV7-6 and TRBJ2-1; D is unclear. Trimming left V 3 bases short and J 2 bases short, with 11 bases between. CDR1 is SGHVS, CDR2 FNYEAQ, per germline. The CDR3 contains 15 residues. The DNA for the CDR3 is TGTGCCAGCAGCTTGCAGGTCGATCCCTACAATGAGCAGTTCTTC. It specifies CASSLQVDPYNEQFF.

The CDR3: CASSNRVAYNSPLHF. CDR3 sequence (DNA): TGTGCCAGCAGCAACAGGGTGGCCTATAATTCACCCCTCCACTTT. This chain joins TRBV21-1 and TRBJ1-6; the D call in the table, TRBD1, was not verified against the DNA. TRBV21-1 is an annotated pseudogene. This CDR3 spans 15 amino acids.

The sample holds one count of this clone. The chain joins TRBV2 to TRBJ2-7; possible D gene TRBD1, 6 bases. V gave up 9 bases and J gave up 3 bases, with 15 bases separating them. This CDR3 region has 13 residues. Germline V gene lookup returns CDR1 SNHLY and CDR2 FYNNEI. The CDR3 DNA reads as TGTGCCAGTGGGTCCGGACAGAGCTACGAGCAGTACTTC. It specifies CASGSGQSYEQYF. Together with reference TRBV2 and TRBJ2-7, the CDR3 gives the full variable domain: EPEVTQTPSHQVTQMGQEVILRCVPISNHLYFYWYRQILGQKVEFLVSFYNNEISEKSEIFDDQFSVERPDGSNFTLKIRSTKLEDSAMYFCASGSGQSYEQYFGPGTRLTVT.

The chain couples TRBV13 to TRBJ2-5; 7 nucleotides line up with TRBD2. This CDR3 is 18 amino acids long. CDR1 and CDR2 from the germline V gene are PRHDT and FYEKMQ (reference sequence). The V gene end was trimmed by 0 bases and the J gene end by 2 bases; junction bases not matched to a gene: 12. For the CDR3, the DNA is TGTGCCAGCAGCTTAGGCATAGGAGGGGAGGGGTCTCAAGAGACCCAGTACTTC. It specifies CASSLGIGGEGSQETQYF.

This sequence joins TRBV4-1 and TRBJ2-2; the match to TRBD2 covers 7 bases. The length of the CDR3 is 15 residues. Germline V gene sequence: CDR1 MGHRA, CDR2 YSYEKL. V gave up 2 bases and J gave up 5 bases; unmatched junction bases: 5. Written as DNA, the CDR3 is TGCGCCAGCAGCCAACCGACGGGGGGTACCGGGGAGCTGTTTTTT. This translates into CASSQPTGGTGELFF.